The 10 T cell receptor beta chains presented below share a single source sample, sequenced in a study of T cell responses to AZD1222 COVID-19 vaccine. The table came from immunoSEQ multiplex PCR; TCRdb's copy has only in-frame clones and leaves some out. The sample lists about 150,000 clones, about 88% occurring once. The sequencing used peripheral blood, collected after recovery from COVID-19. The origin of the receptors is an adult who had recovered from COVID-19.

The V and J genes are TRBV12-3 or TRBV12-4 and TRBJ1-1; D is uncertain. V shed 2 bases and J shed 6 bases, with 10 bases lying between them. The CDR3 is 13 amino acids. The CDR3 here is CASSLLLGAEAFF. CDR3 bases: TGTGCCAGCAGTTTACTCCTCGGAGCTGAAGCTTTCTTT.

V gene TRBV9 combines with J gene TRBJ2-1; 14 nucleotides agree with TRBD2. Germline V lookup: CDR1 SGDLS, CDR2 YYNGEE. The ends lost 0 bases at V and 6 bases at J; junction bases unmatched: 2. This CDR3 is built from 16 residues. The CDR3 DNA reads TGTGCCAGCAGCGTAGGGGGACTAGCGGGGGTCAATGAGCAGTTCTTC. This gives the protein CASSVGGLAGVNEQFF. Full variable domain (rest looked up from reference TRBV9 and TRBJ2-1): DSGVTQTPKHLITATGQRVTLRCSPRSGDLSVYWYQQSLDQGLQFLIQYYNGEERAKGNILERFSAQQFPDLHSELNLSSLELGDSALYFCASSVGGLAGVNEQFFGPGTRLTVL.

The chain recombines TRBV27 with TRBJ2-7, with 9 bases fitting TRBD2. This CDR3 spans 13 amino acids. V gave up 6 bases and J gave up 3 bases; unmatched junction bases: 3. Germline V lookup: CDR1 MNHEY, CDR2 SMNVEV (reference sequence). DNA for the CDR3: TGTGCCAGCAGCCAACTAGCGGGCTACGAGCAGTACTTC. It yields the protein CASSQLAGYEQYF.

This chain uses TRBV5-4 with TRBJ2-2; 13 positions agree with TRBD2. The length of the CDR3 is 17 residues. Unmatched junction bases numbered 7, after V lost 4 bases and J lost 4 bases. Looked up from germline, CDR1 is SGHNT and CDR2 is YYREEE (reference sequence). CDR3 bases: TGTGCCAGCAGCCCACTAGCGGGGGGGCTTGTCACCGGGGAGCTGTTTTTT. It is translated as CASSPLAGGLVTGELFF.

V and J are TRBV6-1 and TRBJ2-2; TRBD1 agrees at 9 bases. With V trimmed by 2 bases and J by 4 bases, 11 bases remained unmatched. The CDR3 is 18 residues long. Germline V gene lookup returns CDR1 MNHNS and CDR2 SASEGT. The CDR3 coding sequence is TGTGCCAGCAGTGAAATTCCCGGGACAGGGAAGGGCACCGGGGAGCTGTTTTTT. As protein: CASSEIPGTGKGTGELFF.

This clone was seen only once. DNA for the CDR3: TGTGCCAGTCAGTCCGGGGCGGCCTCCTACAATGAGCAGTTCTTC. The encoded protein is CASQSGAASYNEQFF. The rearrangement uses TRBV3-1 (or the pseudogene TRBV3-2) and TRBJ2-1; tentatively, D is TRBD1 or TRBD2 (5 bases each). Germline V lookup: CDR1 LGHDT, CDR2 YNNKEL (reference sequence). The ends were cut back, 9 bases at V and 0 bases at J, with 15 bases in the middle. The CDR3 runs 15 residues.

The genes are TRBV28 and TRBJ1-4; no clear D. CDR1 and CDR2 (germline): MDHEN, SYDVKM. Between the trimmed V and J ends, which lost 3 bases and 2 bases, there was a span of 10 bases. CDR3 length: 15 residues. CDR3 bases: TGTGCCAGCAGTTTGGGGAGCACTACTAATGAAAAACTGTTTTTT. Translation: CASSLGSTTNEKLFF.

This clone showed up just a few times. This sequence joins TRBV19 and TRBJ1-1; TRBD1 aligns across 7 bases. There are 13 residues in the CDR3. V dropped 8 bases and J dropped 1; count of bases not matched to a gene: 4. Germline values: CDR1 LNHDA, CDR2 SQIVND (reference sequence). The CDR3 is CASGQATNTEAFF. In DNA, the CDR3 is TGTGCCAGTGGACAGGCGACGAACACTGAAGCTTTCTTT.

The V and J genes are TRBV7-2 and TRBJ2-1, with D tentatively TRBD1 (6 bases). The CDR3 extends over 14 amino acids. Germline-derived CDR1 and CDR2 are SGHTA and FQGNSA. The V end lost 1 base, the J end lost 16 bases, and 20 bases lay between the germline ends. CDR3 DNA: TGTGCCAGCAGCTTAGATGGGGGCCGGGACAATGGATTCTTC. This codes for CASSLDGGRDNGFF. Full variable domain (rest looked up from reference TRBV7-2 and TRBJ2-1): GAGVSQSPSNKVTEKGKDVELRCDPISGHTALYWYRQSLGQGLEFLIYFQGNSAPDKSGLPSDRFSAERTGGSVSTLTIQRTQQEDSAVYLCASSLDGGRDNGFFGPGTRLTVL.

V usage is TRBV5-1 and J usage is TRBJ1-1; 7 bases align to TRBD1. The CDR3 runs to 15 residues. Germline CDR1 SGHRS, CDR2 YFSETQ. The V gene end was trimmed by 4 bases and the J gene end by 0 bases; junction bases not matched to a gene: 6. The CDR3 is CASSPNRGLNTEAFF. CDR3 in DNA: TGCGCCAGCAGCCCTAACAGGGGCTTGAACACTGAAGCTTTCTTT.